One sample yielded the 21 T cell receptor beta chains listed below, sequenced in a study of blood T cell repertoires in COVID-19. The repertoire was sequenced with immunoSEQ multiplex PCR; TCRdb's copy has only in-frame clones and lacks some. The table shows 200,000 to 250,000 clones, with roughly 84% occurring only once. Source material: peripheral blood. These receptors all stem from a woman in her thirties who had recovered from COVID-19.

The rearrangement joins TRBV20-1 to TRBJ2-5; D may be TRBD1 (6 bases). Trimming took 3 bases from V and 4 from J, leaving 15 bases between them. Germline CDR1 reads DFQATT; CDR2 reads SNEGSKA (reference sequence). The CDR3 consists of 14 residues. CDR3 region: CSASWPGVSETQYF. The CDR3 coding sequence is TGCAGTGCTAGTTGGCCAGGGGTGTCAGAGACCCAGTACTTC.

This chain connects TRBV18 to TRBJ1-5, with D unresolved. This CDR3 region has 15 residues. The V gene's germline CDR1 is KGHSH and CDR2 LQKENI. V lost 3 bases to trimming and J lost 2 bases, with 11 bases between them. CDR3: CASSPGSNRNQPQHF. As DNA, the CDR3 is TGTGCCAGCTCACCGGGCAGCAACCGCAATCAGCCCCAGCATTTT.

V and J are TRBV29-1 and TRBJ2-7; D might be TRBD1 (6 bases). Trimming cost V 7 bases and J 4 bases, with 20 bases left between them. Per the germline V gene, CDR1 is SQVTM and CDR2 is ANQGSEA. CDR3 length equals 14 residues. The CDR3 spells CSALVSTGNYEQYF. In nucleotides, the CDR3 is TGCAGCGCCCTTGTCTCCACAGGGAATTACGAGCAGTACTTC.

The chain couples TRBV11-2 to TRBJ2-7; maybe TRBD2 (5 bases). The germline CDR1 and CDR2 sequences are SGHAT and FQNNGV. Trimming stripped 5 bases from V and 2 bases from J, with 13 bases between. The CDR3 sequence is 14 residues long. The CDR3 nucleotides are TGTGCCAGCAGCCCAGGACTCTTAACCTACGAGCAGTACTTC. Its translation: CASSPGLLTYEQYF.

The V and J genes are TRBV5-1 and TRBJ1-2, with no clear D. Germline V gene sequence: CDR1 SGHRS, CDR2 YFSETQ. V lost 0 bases to trimming and J lost 7 bases, with 13 bases between them. This CDR3 contains 14 residues. For the CDR3, the DNA is TGCGCCAGCAGCTTGGCCTCGGGTTCCGCTGGCTACACCTTC. Its translation: CASSLASGSAGYTF.

The chain uses TRBV11-1 and TRBJ2-5; D is uncertain. This CDR3 has 14 amino acids. Germline V gives CDR1 SGHAT, CDR2 FQDESV (reference sequence). V was pared by 5 bases and J by 3 bases, with 13 bases between. The CDR3 DNA is TGTGCCAGCAGCCCAGCGTGGATCGAAGAGACCCAGTACTTC. Amino acid sequence: CASSPAWIEETQYF.

The V call is TRBV3-1 (or the pseudogene TRBV3-2), the J call TRBJ1-6; D gene ambiguous. In germline, CDR1 is LGHDT, CDR2 YNNKEL (reference sequence). The V and J ends lost 4 bases and 8 bases respectively, with 9 bases between them. The CDR3 loop spans 13 amino acids. The CDR3 DNA follows: TGTGCCAGCAGCCCAAGTTCAGATTCACCCCTCCACTTT. Encoded protein: CASSPSSDSPLHF.

The genes are TRBV7-9 and TRBJ1-2, with TRBD1 matching 7 bases. Germline loops: CDR1 SEHNR, CDR2 FQNEAQ (reference sequence). Trimming took 2 bases from V and 5 from J; bases not matched to a gene: 11. The CDR3 has 16 amino acids. CDR3 nucleotide sequence: TGTGCCAGCAGCTTATCCCCCGGGACAGTCTTTTATGGCTACACCTTC. This codes for CASSLSPGTVFYGYTF.

Regarding this clone: Other DNA sequences in this specimen translate into the identical CDR3. The V and J genes are TRBV2 and TRBJ2-1; the D is unclear. V lost 3 bases and J lost 6, with 6 bases in between. CDR1 is SNHLY and CDR2 is FYNNEI in the germline V gene. The CDR3 is 12 residues long. In DNA form, the CDR3 reads TGTGCCAGCAGTGATCGCGGCAATGAGCAGTTCTTC. It specifies CASSDRGNEQFF.

The chain couples TRBV6-2 or TRBV6-3 to TRBJ2-7; 7 positions match TRBD2. In germline, CDR1 is MNHEY, CDR2 SVGEGT. There are 16 residues in the CDR3. With 1 base clipped from V and 3 bases from J, the junction kept 9 bases outside the gene matches. CDR3 in DNA: TGTGCCAGCAGTTACTACCGGCGGGAGAGCCGCTACGAGCAGTACTTC. Translating gives CASSYYRRESRYEQYF.

The chain recombines TRBV7-9 with TRBJ2-5; 8 positions agree with TRBD1. Germline-derived CDR1 and CDR2 are SEHNR and FQNEAQ (reference sequence). The CDR3 loop spans 15 amino acids. Losses at the gene ends were 4 bases for V and 3 bases for J; bases not matched to a gene: 7. This CDR3 is CASSYPKTGEETQYF. CDR3 DNA sequence: TGTGCCAGCAGCTACCCCAAGACAGGGGAAGAGACCCAGTACTTC.

The chain uses TRBV30 and TRBJ1-1, with D uncertain. CDR1 and CDR2 (germline): GTSNPN, SVGIG (reference sequence). This CDR3 comprises 10 residues. Trimming left V 4 bases short and J 10 bases short, with 10 bases between. Written as DNA, the CDR3 is TGTGCCTGGACGCAGGCTGTAGCTTTCTTT. This sequence encodes CAWTQAVAFF.

The chain uses TRBV23-1 and TRBJ2-5, with unresolved D. TRBV23-1 is assigned to the ORF class and has an uncertain function. Trimming pared 9 bases from V and 3 bases from J, leaving 14 bases between. CDR3 length equals 13 residues. The CDR3, as DNA: TGCGCCAGTTGGAACGGAGTTAAAGAGACCCAGTACTTC. This encodes CASWNGVKETQYF.

For the CDR3, the DNA is TGTGCCTGGAGTATGGGGCCCCCGGCTGAGCAGTTCTTC. The encoded protein is CAWSMGPPAEQFF. The chain joins TRBV30 to TRBJ2-1; D perhaps matches TRBD1 (5 bases). There are 13 residues in the CDR3. The germline V gene has CDR1 GTSNPN and CDR2 SVGIG (reference sequence). Trimming shortened V by 2 bases and J by 9 bases, and 14 bases separated the two germline ends.

The rearrangement joins TRBV19 to TRBJ1-2; D uncertain. Between the trimmed V and J ends, which lost 4 bases and 10 bases, there was a span of 13 bases. The CDR3 is made up of 12 amino acids. Germline loops: CDR1 LNHDA, CDR2 SQIVND (reference sequence). The chain's CDR3 is CASSKNRVSYTF. CDR3 bases: TGTGCCAGTAGTAAGAACCGAGTCTCCTACACCTTC.

This clone appeared a few times. The V and J genes are TRBV7-3 and TRBJ2-2; 7 nucleotides line up with TRBD1. This CDR3 is 15 amino acids long. The germline gives CDR1 SGHTA, CDR2 FQGTGA. Unmatched junction bases numbered 6, after V lost 3 bases and J lost 5 bases. This CDR3 reads CASSFTGERTGELFF. The CDR3, as DNA: TGTGCCAGCAGCTTTACAGGGGAGAGGACCGGGGAGCTGTTTTTT. The full variable domain, completed using reference TRBV7-3 and TRBJ2-2, is GAGVSQTPSNKVTEKGKYVELRCDPISGHTALYWYRQSLGQGPEFLIYFQGTGAADDSGLPNDRFFAVRPEGSVSTLKIQRTERGDSAVYLCASSFTGERTGELFFGEGSRLTVL.

This chain uses TRBV28 with TRBJ1-2; D is uncertain. This CDR3 is 15 amino acids long. Germline assignment: CDR1 MDHEN and CDR2 SYDVKM. The V end was cut by 7 bases, the J end by 1 base, with 16 bases between. The CDR3 nucleotides are TGTGCCAGCAAAACGGCCGGGAAGGATAACTATGGCTACACCTTC. Translating gives CASKTAGKDNYGYTF.

This chain joins TRBV5-4 and TRBJ2-5; 13 bases are a match to TRBD2. Germline V gene data show CDR1 as SGHNT and CDR2 as YYREEE (reference sequence). J gave up 4 bases and V 4 bases, and 7 bases lay outside the gene matches. This CDR3 contains 16 residues. Here the CDR3 DNA reads TGTGCCAGCAGCATCGGACTAGCGGGAGACGGAGAGACCCAGTACTTC. Amino acids: CASSIGLAGDGETQYF.

On this clone itself: Other nucleotide sequences from this sample produce the same CDR3. This chain connects TRBV3-1 (or the pseudogene TRBV3-2) to TRBJ2-1, with a weak D call TRBD2 (5 bases). Deletions cut 4 bases from V and 7 bases from J, with 8 bases between. This CDR3 spans 12 amino acids. Looked up from germline, CDR1 is LGHDT and CDR2 is YNNKEL (reference sequence). CDR3 amino acids: CASSPRRNEQFF. Written as DNA, the CDR3 is TGTGCCAGCAGCCCTCGGAGGAATGAGCAGTTCTTC.

The sample holds one count of this clone. The rearrangement uses TRBV5-6 and TRBJ2-7; D may be TRBD2 (6 bases). The CDR3 contains 15 residues. CDR1 SGHDT and CDR2 YYEEEE come from the germline V gene. Between the trimmed V and J ends, which lost 9 bases and 0 bases, there was a span of 19 bases. In DNA, the CDR3 is TGTGCCACGCTTCAATATGGGGGGAGCTCCTACGAGCAGTACTTC. Translation gives CATLQYGGSSYEQYF.

The chain joins TRBV27 to TRBJ1-1; D is uncertain. The CDR3 totals 13 residues. With 3 bases removed from V and 3 bases from J, the gap between germline ends came to 8 bases. Germline values: CDR1 MNHEY, CDR2 SMNVEV (reference sequence). The CDR3 here is CASSLSSDTEAFF. DNA of the CDR3: TGTGCCAGCAGTTTGTCATCGGACACTGAAGCTTTCTTT.